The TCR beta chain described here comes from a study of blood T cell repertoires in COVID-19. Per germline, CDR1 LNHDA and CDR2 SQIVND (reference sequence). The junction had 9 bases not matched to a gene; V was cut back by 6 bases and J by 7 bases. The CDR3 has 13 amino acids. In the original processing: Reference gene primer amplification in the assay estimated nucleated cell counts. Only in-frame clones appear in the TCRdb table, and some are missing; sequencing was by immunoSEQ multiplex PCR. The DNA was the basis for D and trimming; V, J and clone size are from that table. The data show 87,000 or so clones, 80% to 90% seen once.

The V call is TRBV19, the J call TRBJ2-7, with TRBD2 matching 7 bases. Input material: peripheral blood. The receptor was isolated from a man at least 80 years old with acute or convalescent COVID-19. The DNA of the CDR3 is TGTGCCAGTAGCCTCGGGACCGGGGGGGAGCAGTACTTC. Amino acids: CASSLGTGGEQYF.